The 17 T cell receptor beta chains below all came from one sample that was sequenced in a study of T-cell memory formation after mild COVID-19. TCRdb passed the 5' RACE reads through MiXCR, listing each CDR3 protein once. This table holds about 470,000 distinct CDR3 sequences, about 18% found once. Sequenced input: PBMCs or a T cell subset sorted from them (not recorded which). These receptor sequences come from an adult woman who had mild COVID-19 (a few samples of this study predate the infection). Cell type and time point are not known.

The chain has TRBV7-9 and TRBJ2-3; D remains unclear. The V and J ends lost 0 bases and 2 bases respectively, with 6 bases between them. The germline CDR1 and CDR2 sequences are SEHNR and FQNEAQ (reference sequence). The CDR3 runs 14 residues. Here the CDR3 reads CASSLAANTDTQYF. The CDR3 region has the DNA TGTGCCAGCAGCTTAGCGGCAAACACAGATACGCAGTATTTT.

The chain links TRBV18 to TRBJ1-1, with D unresolved. The V and J ends lost 5 bases and 0 bases respectively, with 4 bases between them. CDR1 and CDR2 (germline): KGHSH, LQKENI. CDR3 size: 12 residues. The CDR3 DNA follows: TGTGCCAGCTCAATCATGAACACTGAAGCTTTCTTT. It encodes CASSIMNTEAFF.

This clonotype was recorded a few times. The chain recombines TRBV10-3 with TRBJ2-2; 11 bases match TRBD2. After removal of 5 bases from V and 4 bases from J, the junction contained 3 bases not matched to a gene. The CDR3 spans 15 residues. Germline loops: CDR1 ENHRY, CDR2 SYGVKD. The CDR3 loop reads CAISTSGSGTGELFF. CDR3 bases: TGTGCCATCAGTACTAGCGGGAGTGGCACCGGGGAGCTGTTTTTT.

The table lists this clonotype with many counts. V gene TRBV20-1 combines with J gene TRBJ2-1, with D perhaps TRBD2 (6 bases). The V end lost 8 bases, the J end lost 6 bases, and 20 bases lay between the germline ends. CDR3 length: 14 amino acids. CDR1 is DFQATT, CDR2 SNEGSKA, per germline (reference sequence). CDR3 in amino acids: CSSSPGTHGNEQFF. The CDR3 DNA reads TGCAGTTCCTCCCCCGGGACTCATGGCAATGAGCAGTTCTTC.

The genes are TRBV18 and TRBJ2-7, with D tentatively TRBD2 (6 bases). CDR1 KGHSH and CDR2 LQKENI come from the germline V gene. V was pared by 3 bases and J by 2 bases, with 17 bases between. The CDR3 is 16 amino acids. The CDR3 here is CASSPTRTSGAYEQYF. The DNA of the CDR3 is TGTGCCAGCTCACCCACACGGACCTCGGGGGCCTACGAGCAGTACTTC.

Note on this clonotype: A read error is possible here, since a much larger clone lies one base away. This chain connects TRBV5-1 to TRBJ2-2; no clear D. Germline V gives CDR1 SGHRS, CDR2 YFSETQ. V shed 3 bases and J shed 5 bases, with 11 bases lying between them. The CDR3 loop spans 14 amino acids. The CDR3 loop is CASSSSSRTGELFF. CDR3 nucleotides: TGCGCCAGCAGCTCTTCCTCCAGGACCGGGGAGCTGTTTTTT.

J is TRBJ2-7 and V is TRBV6-5; perhaps TRBD1 as D (5 bases). Germline V lookup: CDR1 MNHEY, CDR2 SVGAGI. The CDR3 contains 12 residues. The V end was cut by 8 bases, the J end by 4 bases, with 12 bases between. CDR3 residues: CASGTQGYEQYF. Written as DNA, the CDR3 is TGTGCCAGCGGTACTCAGGGTTACGAGCAGTACTTC.

This clonotype was detected ten times or more. The chain links TRBV5-1 to TRBJ2-3, with 7 bases that match TRBD1. Per the germline V gene, CDR1 is SGHRS and CDR2 is YFSETQ. This CDR3 has 14 amino acids. The ends lost 2 bases at V and 3 bases at J; junction bases unmatched: 3. The CDR3 DNA sequence: TGCGCCAGCAGCTTCACAGGGGTGACAGATACGCAGTATTTT. As protein: CASSFTGVTDTQYF. The full variable domain, rest sourced from reference TRBV5-1 and TRBJ2-3, is KAGVTQTPRYLIKTRGQQVTLSCSPISGHRSVSWYQQTPGQGLQFLFEYFSETQRNKGNFPGRFSGRQFSNSRSEMNVSTLELGDSALYLCASSFTGVTDTQYFGPGTRLTVL.

This clonotype was seen a handful of times. This chain connects TRBV7-8 to TRBJ2-7, with TRBD2 matching over 12 bases. CDR1 and CDR2 from the germline V gene are SGHVS and FQNEAQ. The CDR3 length is 16 residues. Trimming took 2 bases from V and 6 from J; bases not matched to a gene: 8. The CDR3 bases are TGTGCCAGCAGCTTAAGCCCCTGGGGACTAGCGGGCGAGCAGTACTTC. Amino acids: CASSLSPWGLAGEQYF.

This clonotype appeared many times. The V call is TRBV6-5, the J call TRBJ2-7, with 7 bases matching TRBD1. Per germline, CDR1 MNHEY and CDR2 SVGAGI. The J segment lost 2 bases and the V segment lost 6 bases, leaving 10 bases of the junction unmatched. The CDR3 contains 15 residues. CDR3: CASSIDREQTYEQYF. CDR3 bases: TGTGCCAGCAGCATTGACAGGGAACAAACCTACGAGCAGTACTTC.

In this sample, this clonotype turned up once. This rearrangement joins TRBV5-1 to TRBJ2-3, with 8 nucleotides matching TRBD1. From germline, CDR1 is SGHRS and CDR2 YFSETQ. V was clipped by 4 bases and J by 2 bases; unmatched bases: 6. The CDR3 has 15 amino acids. DNA for the CDR3: TGCGCCAGCAGCGTGGACAGGGCTGCCACAGATACGCAGTATTTT. It is translated as CASSVDRAATDTQYF.

This clonotype has only a few counts. The rearrangement uses TRBV5-1 and TRBJ2-1, with 8 nucleotides matching TRBD2. CDR3 length equals 15 residues. CDR1 and CDR2 (germline): SGHRS, YFSETQ. Unmatched junction bases numbered 12, after V lost 4 bases and J lost 9 bases. In nucleotides, the CDR3 is TGCGCCAGCAGCCGCGCAGCGGGAGTTCTTGGTGAGCAGTTCTTC. Protein product: CASSRAAGVLGEQFF.

This chain connects TRBV2 to TRBJ2-1, with unresolved D. Germline CDR1 reads SNHLY; CDR2 reads FYNNEI. V was clipped by 0 bases and J by 0 bases, with 9 bases between them. The CDR3 loop spans 16 amino acids. The CDR3 sequence: CASSEAIGISYNEQFF. CDR3 nucleotides: TGTGCCAGCAGTGAAGCTATTGGCATCTCCTACAATGAGCAGTTCTTC. Supplemented by reference TRBV2 and TRBJ2-1, the full variable domain reads EPEVTQTPSHQVTQMGQEVILRCVPISNHLYFYWYRQILGQKVEFLVSFYNNEISEKSEIFDDQFSVERPDGSNFTLKIRSTKLEDSAMYFCASSEAIGISYNEQFFGPGTRLTVL.

This clonotype was detected only a few times. V usage is TRBV5-1 and J usage is TRBJ2-1; 9 nucleotides align to TRBD1. The CDR3 runs to 16 residues. The V and J ends lost 4 bases and 4 bases, in that order; junction bases with no gene match: 9. Looked up from germline, CDR1 is SGHRS and CDR2 is YFSETQ. CDR3 sequence reads: CASSRGQGQFYNEQFF. CDR3 nucleotide sequence: TGCGCCAGCAGCCGAGGACAGGGGCAATTTTACAATGAGCAGTTCTTC.

This clonotype was counted ten times or more. J is TRBJ2-3 and V is TRBV12-3 or TRBV12-4, with 11 positions matching TRBD2. V shed 5 bases and J 4 bases; nucleotides not matched to a gene: 5. There are 15 residues in the CDR3. The CDR3 DNA sequence: TGTGCCAGCAGTCAACTAGCGGGAGATGCAGATACGCAGTATTTT. Encoded protein: CASSQLAGDADTQYF.

This clonotype has only a few counts. This CDR3 is CASSFSPRTEAFF. The CDR3 region has the DNA TGTGCCAGCAGCTTCTCCCCCCGTACTGAAGCTTTCTTT. The V gene is TRBV7-3, the J gene TRBJ1-1; D not resolved. The CDR3 extends over 13 amino acids. In germline, CDR1 is SGHTA, CDR2 FQGTGA. The V end was cut by 3 bases, the J end by 5 bases, with 10 bases between.

The genes are TRBV4-1 and TRBJ1-1, with a tentative D call TRBD1 (5 bases). V was cut by 4 bases and J by 0 bases, with 9 bases left in between. This CDR3 comprises 14 residues. CDR1 and CDR2 from the germline V gene are MGHRA and YSYEKL. CDR3 nucleotide sequence: TGCGCCAGCAGCCCGGGGGTAATGAACACTGAAGCTTTCTTT. This encodes CASSPGVMNTEAFF.